This is a list of T cell receptor beta chains from one sample in a study of beta chain features in type 1 diabetes. Sequenced by immunoSEQ multiplex PCR; TCRdb stores in-frame clones only, minus some. The profile shows 310,000 or so clones, 7.5% to 9% of them singletons. The sample consisted of central memory CD4+ T cells from blood. All receptors come from a woman between 18 and 30 years old in good health. Each CDR3 is given with its conserved first and last residue. The order of the fields is V gene, J gene, D gene, CDR3 protein. A D gene is named only where the DNA matches it firmly.

v_gene: TRBV7-9; j_gene: TRBJ2-2; d_gene: TRBD2; CDR3aa: CASSPRTSGSIGELFF
v_gene: TRBV10-1; j_gene: TRBJ2-5; d_gene: NA; CDR3aa: CASSESNTAASQETQYF
v_gene: TRBV2; j_gene: TRBJ2-7; d_gene: TRBD1; CDR3aa: CASSGGTGSYEQYF
v_gene: TRBV15; j_gene: TRBJ2-5; d_gene: NA; CDR3aa: CATRETVRETQYF
v_gene: TRBV14; j_gene: TRBJ2-7; d_gene: TRBD1; CDR3aa: CASSQSRGQGPLAYEQYF
v_gene: TRBV7-2; j_gene: TRBJ2-7; d_gene: TRBD2; CDR3aa: CASSLSSGSDEQYF
v_gene: TRBV7-2; j_gene: TRBJ2-1; d_gene: TRBD2; CDR3aa: CASSILSGRAISEQFF
v_gene: TRBV10-3; j_gene: TRBJ2-1; d_gene: TRBD1; CDR3aa: CAIGGQGRNGQFF
v_gene: TRBV2; j_gene: TRBJ2-5; d_gene: NA; CDR3aa: CASGPYQETQYF
v_gene: TRBV6-1; j_gene: TRBJ1-3; d_gene: NA; CDR3aa: CASTGESGNTIYF
v_gene: TRBV7-9; j_gene: TRBJ2-1; d_gene: NA; CDR3aa: CASSLDLASGQQFF
v_gene: TRBV2; j_gene: TRBJ2-2; d_gene: TRBD1; CDR3aa: CASSEAGTGNGELFF
v_gene: TRBV4-3; j_gene: TRBJ2-4; d_gene: NA; CDR3aa: CASSPSWGEIAKNIQYF
v_gene: TRBV18; j_gene: TRBJ2-1; d_gene: TRBD2; CDR3aa: CASSRLEGTSADNEQFF
v_gene: TRBV7-2; j_gene: TRBJ2-1; d_gene: TRBD2; CDR3aa: CASSPGYGTSRPNEQFF
v_gene: TRBV4-2; j_gene: TRBJ2-7; d_gene: TRBD2; CDR3aa: CASSLGLAGTYEQYF
v_gene: TRBV7-2; j_gene: TRBJ2-4; d_gene: TRBD2; CDR3aa: CASSLMRELDIQYF